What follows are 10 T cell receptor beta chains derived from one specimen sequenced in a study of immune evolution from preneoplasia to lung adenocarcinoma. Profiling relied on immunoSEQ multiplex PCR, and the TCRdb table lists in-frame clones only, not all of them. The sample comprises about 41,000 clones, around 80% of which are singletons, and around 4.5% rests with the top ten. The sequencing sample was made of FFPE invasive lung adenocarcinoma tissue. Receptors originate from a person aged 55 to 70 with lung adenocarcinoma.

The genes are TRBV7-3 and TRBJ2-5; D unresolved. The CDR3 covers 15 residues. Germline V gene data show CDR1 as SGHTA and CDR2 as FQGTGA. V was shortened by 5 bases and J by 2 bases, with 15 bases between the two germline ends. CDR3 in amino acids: CASSPNDHLQETQYF. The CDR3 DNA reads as TGTGCCAGCAGCCCCAACGACCACTTACAAGAGACCCAGTACTTC.

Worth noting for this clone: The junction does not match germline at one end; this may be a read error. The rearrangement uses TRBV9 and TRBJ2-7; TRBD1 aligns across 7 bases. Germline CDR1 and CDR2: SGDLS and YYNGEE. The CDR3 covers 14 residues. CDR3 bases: TGTGCCAGCAGCCCAGCCGGGACAGATTACGGGCAGTACTTC. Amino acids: CASSPAGTDYGQYF.

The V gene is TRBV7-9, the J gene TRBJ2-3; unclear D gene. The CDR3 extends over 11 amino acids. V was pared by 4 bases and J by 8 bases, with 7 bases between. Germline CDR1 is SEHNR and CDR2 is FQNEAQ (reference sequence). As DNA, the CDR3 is TGTGCCAGCAGCTCCGAAGGTACGCAGTATTTT. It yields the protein CASSSEGTQYF. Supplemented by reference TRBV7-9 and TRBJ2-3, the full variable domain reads DTGVSQNPRHKITKRGQNVTFRCDPISEHNRLYWYRQTLGQGPEFLTYFQNEAQLEKSRLLSDRFSAERPKGSFSTLEIQRTEQGDSAMYLCASSSEGTQYFGPGTRLTVL.

DNA of the CDR3: TGTGCCAGCAACAGGGAGCACGAGCAGTACTTC. Its protein is CASNREHEQYF. The genes are TRBV2 and TRBJ2-7; TRBD1 might be the D (6 bases). The V end was cut by 7 bases, the J end by 5 bases, with 9 bases between. The CDR3 runs 11 residues. Germline V gene lookup returns CDR1 SNHLY and CDR2 FYNNEI. The complete variable domain, with remaining parts taken from reference TRBV2 and TRBJ2-7, reads EPEVTQTPSHQVTQMGQEVILRCVPISNHLYFYWYRQILGQKVEFLVSFYNNEISEKSEIFDDQFSVERPDGSNFTLKIRSTKLEDSAMYFCASNREHEQYFGPGTRLTVT.

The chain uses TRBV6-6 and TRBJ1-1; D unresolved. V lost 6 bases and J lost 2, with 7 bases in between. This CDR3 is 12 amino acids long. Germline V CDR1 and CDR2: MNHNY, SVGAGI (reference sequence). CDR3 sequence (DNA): TGTGCCAGCAGGGGGTCTAACACTGAAGCTTTCTTT. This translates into CASRGSNTEAFF.

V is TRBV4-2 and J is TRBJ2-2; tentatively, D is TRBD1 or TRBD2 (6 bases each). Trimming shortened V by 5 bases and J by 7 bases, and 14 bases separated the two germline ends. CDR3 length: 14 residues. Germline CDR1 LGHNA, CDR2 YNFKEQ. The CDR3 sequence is CASSIPKGGGELFF. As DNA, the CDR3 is TGTGCCAGCAGCATTCCGAAGGGGGGCGGGGAGCTGTTTTTT.

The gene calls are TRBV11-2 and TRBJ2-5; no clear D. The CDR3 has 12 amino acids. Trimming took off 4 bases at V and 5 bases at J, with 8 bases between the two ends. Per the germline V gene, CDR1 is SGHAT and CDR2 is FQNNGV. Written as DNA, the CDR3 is TGTGCCAGCAGCTACTACCGGGAGACCCAGTACTTC. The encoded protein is CASSYYRETQYF.

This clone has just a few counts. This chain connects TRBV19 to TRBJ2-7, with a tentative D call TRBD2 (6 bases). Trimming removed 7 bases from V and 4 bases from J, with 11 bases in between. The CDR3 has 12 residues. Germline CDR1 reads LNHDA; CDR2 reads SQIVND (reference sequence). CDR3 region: CASMGGGYEQYF. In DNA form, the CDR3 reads TGTGCCAGTATGGGAGGAGGATACGAGCAGTACTTC. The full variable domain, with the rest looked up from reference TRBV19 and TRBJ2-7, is DGGITQSPKYLFRKEGQNVTLSCEQNLNHDAMYWYRQDPGQGLRLIYYSQIVNDFQKGDIAEGYSVSREKKESFPLTVTSAQKNPTAFYLCASMGGGYEQYFGPGTRLTVT.

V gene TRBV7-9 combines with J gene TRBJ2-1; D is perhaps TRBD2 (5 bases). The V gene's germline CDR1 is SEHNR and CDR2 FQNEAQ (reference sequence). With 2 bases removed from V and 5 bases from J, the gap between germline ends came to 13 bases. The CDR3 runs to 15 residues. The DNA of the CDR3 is TGTGCCAGCAGCTTAAAGGACTTCCTGCACAATGAGCAGTTCTTC. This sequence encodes CASSLKDFLHNEQFF. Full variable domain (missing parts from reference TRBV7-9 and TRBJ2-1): DTGVSQNPRHKITKRGQNVTFRCDPISEHNRLYWYRQTLGQGPEFLTYFQNEAQLEKSRLLSDRFSAERPKGSFSTLEIQRTEQGDSAMYLCASSLKDFLHNEQFFGPGTRLTVL.

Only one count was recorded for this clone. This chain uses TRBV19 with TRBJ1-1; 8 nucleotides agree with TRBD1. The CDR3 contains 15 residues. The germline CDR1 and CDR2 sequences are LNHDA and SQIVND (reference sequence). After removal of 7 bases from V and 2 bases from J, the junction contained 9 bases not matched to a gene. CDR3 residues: CASTWQGADNTEAFF. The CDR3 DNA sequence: TGTGCCAGTACATGGCAGGGGGCAGATAACACTGAAGCTTTCTTT.